The rows below give T cell receptor beta chains drawn from one sample of a study of Ad26.COV2.S vaccination and SARS-CoV-2 variants. Libraries were prepared by immunoSEQ multiplex PCR; TCRdb keeps only in-frame clonotypes and omits some of them. This table has about 350,000 clones, 80% to 90% appearing once. The starting material was peripheral blood, obtained in a trial of Ad26.COV2.S vaccine versus placebo. Every receptor here comes from a person aged 18-65 years who received the Ad26.COV2.S COVID-19 vaccine or a placebo. Each CDR3 is given with its conserved first and last residue. Fields, in order: J gene, V gene, clone size, CDR3 protein. Clone size appears in some rows only: once, few, many, or a class for an expanded clone.

j_gene: TRBJ2-6; v_gene: TRBV3-1/TRBV3-2; abundance: .; CDR3aa: CASRGGPSNGGANVLTF
j_gene: TRBJ2-1; v_gene: TRBV2; abundance: .; CDR3aa: CAISGGDLAGGLSSYNEQFF
j_gene: TRBJ1-2; v_gene: TRBV7-2; abundance: few; CDR3aa: CASSYPPGGALNYGYTF
j_gene: TRBJ1-2; v_gene: TRBV6-1; abundance: .; CDR3aa: CASSEAGGNYGYTF
j_gene: TRBJ2-7; v_gene: TRBV5-5; abundance: .; CDR3aa: CASSLGQPFEYEQYF
j_gene: TRBJ2-7; v_gene: TRBV6-5; abundance: .; CDR3aa: CASSLGLAGFYEQYF
j_gene: TRBJ2-3; v_gene: TRBV7-2; abundance: .; CDR3aa: CASSLHPAGLTDTQYF
j_gene: TRBJ2-3; v_gene: TRBV24-1; abundance: .; CDR3aa: CATSDLLAGGIGTDTQYF
j_gene: TRBJ1-4; v_gene: TRBV6-5; abundance: .; CDR3aa: CASRSGQDNEKLFF
j_gene: TRBJ2-1; v_gene: TRBV6-5; abundance: .; CDR3aa: CASSYRHANEQFF
j_gene: TRBJ2-3; v_gene: TRBV4-3; abundance: .; CDR3aa: CASSQQGSTDTQYF
j_gene: TRBJ1-6; v_gene: TRBV7-2; abundance: .; CDR3aa: CASSPDLGLADSPLHF
j_gene: TRBJ2-2; v_gene: TRBV5-1; abundance: .; CDR3aa: CATSLRLAGDTGELFF
j_gene: TRBJ1-2; v_gene: TRBV5-4; abundance: .; CDR3aa: CASRFTGRQGLHF
j_gene: TRBJ2-3; v_gene: TRBV7-9; abundance: .; CDR3aa: CASSFWGTSTDTQYF
j_gene: TRBJ2-1; v_gene: TRBV4-3; abundance: once; CDR3aa: CASSQGWDSNEQFF
j_gene: TRBJ2-5; v_gene: TRBV6-5; abundance: .; CDR3aa: CASDRGLQETQYF
j_gene: TRBJ2-5; v_gene: TRBV11-2; abundance: .; CDR3aa: CASSLRGGQETQYF
j_gene: TRBJ2-6; v_gene: TRBV7-2; abundance: .; CDR3aa: CASSLTSQTPGANVLTF
j_gene: TRBJ2-7; v_gene: TRBV18; abundance: .; CDR3aa: CASSPGASGSYEQYF
j_gene: TRBJ2-2; v_gene: TRBV9; abundance: .; CDR3aa: CASSPSGTHTGELFF
j_gene: TRBJ1-1; v_gene: TRBV5-1; abundance: few; CDR3aa: CASSSDDGNTEAFF
j_gene: TRBJ2-2; v_gene: TRBV4-3; abundance: .; CDR3aa: CASSQGSGPGELFF
j_gene: TRBJ2-3; v_gene: TRBV4-3; abundance: .; CDR3aa: CASRLAGTDTQYF
j_gene: TRBJ1-4; v_gene: TRBV14; abundance: .; CDR3aa: CASSQPGQEAEKLFF
j_gene: TRBJ2-7; v_gene: TRBV10-3; abundance: .; CDR3aa: CAIRTEAYEQYF
j_gene: TRBJ2-5; v_gene: TRBV5-4; abundance: .; CDR3aa: CASSLGGTSGSQETQYF
j_gene: TRBJ1-5; v_gene: TRBV5-6; abundance: once; CDR3aa: CASSREFNQPQHF
j_gene: TRBJ1-6; v_gene: TRBV7-6; abundance: .; CDR3aa: CASSISLGQNSPLHF
j_gene: TRBJ1-2; v_gene: TRBV19; abundance: .; CDR3aa: CASSIGFDSAPNYGYTF
j_gene: TRBJ1-1; v_gene: TRBV19; abundance: .; CDR3aa: CASIPRGQERMNTEAFF
j_gene: TRBJ1-5; v_gene: TRBV19; abundance: .; CDR3aa: CASSISQGAGNQPQHF
j_gene: TRBJ2-1; v_gene: TRBV15; abundance: .; CDR3aa: CATSRDPLASRSGNEQFF
j_gene: TRBJ2-1; v_gene: TRBV14; abundance: .; CDR3aa: CASSVREGLGYNEQFF
j_gene: TRBJ2-7; v_gene: TRBV10-3; abundance: .; CDR3aa: CAISGLDSGQYF
j_gene: TRBJ2-1; v_gene: TRBV5-6; abundance: .; CDR3aa: CASSGTSRATNEQFF
j_gene: TRBJ1-2; v_gene: TRBV12-3/TRBV12-4; abundance: once; CDR3aa: CASREGGDYGYTF
j_gene: TRBJ2-7; v_gene: TRBV11-2; abundance: .; CDR3aa: CASNPLGGLDEQYF
j_gene: TRBJ2-7; v_gene: TRBV7-9; abundance: .; CDR3aa: CASSPSDTFSYEQYF
j_gene: TRBJ2-1; v_gene: TRBV6-2/TRBV6-3; abundance: .; CDR3aa: CASSFLGSYNEQFF
j_gene: TRBJ2-1; v_gene: TRBV27; abundance: .; CDR3aa: CASSSWGAGGPIGNNEQFF
j_gene: TRBJ2-7; v_gene: TRBV19; abundance: .; CDR3aa: CASSLSGTETYEQYF
j_gene: TRBJ1-6; v_gene: TRBV2; abundance: .; CDR3aa: CASTVTGTAYNSPLHF
j_gene: TRBJ1-5; v_gene: TRBV6-6; abundance: .; CDR3aa: CASSKGMDRGNQPQHF